Below, one T cell receptor (beta chain) is given with its context. The sample comes from a study of blood T cell repertoires in COVID-19. TCRdb's table, derived via immunoSEQ multiplex PCR, lists solely in-frame clones and lacks some. The repertoire holds approximately 140,000 clones, with 88% as singletons. The germline CDR1 and CDR2 sequences are SQVTM and ANQGSEA. This CDR3 contains 11 residues. J gave up 3 bases and V 7 bases, and 2 bases lay outside the gene matches. The TCR originated in a human donor with COVID-19, enrolled during active disease. The donor label of this sample is uncertain. The chain couples TRBV29-1 to TRBJ2-7; 8 positions agree with TRBD1. The sample taken for sequencing was peripheral blood. CDR3 nucleotide sequence: TGCAGCGGGGGGACAGGCTACGAGCAGTACTTC. Its translation: CSGGTGYEQYF.